Below, 23 T cell receptor beta chains from the same sample are listed, as sequenced in a study of blood T cells in healthy people across ages. Combining a sample-barcoded 5' primer with a J-beta primer mix, a second PCR ran for 7 to 11 cycles. TCRdb re-called the 5' RACE reads through MiXCR, storing one row per CDR3 protein. The sample gives 500,000 to 650,000 distinct CDR3 sequences, approximately 26% of which show up once; under 4.5% is in the top ten. These records were also assigned to another study, of T cells of mothers and their children.

The specimen was blood. All receptors come from a boy younger than 10 in good health.

This clonotype has a handful of counts. The rearrangement uses TRBV5-1 and TRBJ2-7; 8 positions agree with TRBD1. With 6 bases clipped from V and 0 bases from J, the junction kept 8 bases outside the gene matches. The CDR3 covers 15 residues. The germline V gene has CDR1 SGHRS and CDR2 YFSETQ. CDR3 amino acids: CASKGAGGFSYEQYF. The CDR3 nucleotides read TGCGCCAGCAAGGGGGCAGGGGGCTTCTCCTACGAGCAGTACTTC.

J is TRBJ2-1 and V is TRBV6-5; perhaps D is TRBD1 or TRBD2 (6 bases each). V was cut by 7 bases and J by 2 bases, with 15 bases left in between. The germline V gene encodes CDR1 MNHEY and CDR2 SVGAGI. The CDR3 has 15 amino acids. As DNA, the CDR3 is TGTGCCAGCACTGACCGGGGGCCCACCTACAATGAGCAGTTCTTC. Protein: CASTDRGPTYNEQFF.

This chain uses TRBV25-1 with TRBJ1-3; D gene ambiguous. The CDR3 totals 15 residues. The ends were cut back, 1 base at V and 4 bases at J, with 11 bases in the middle. CDR1 is MGHDK and CDR2 is SYGVNS in the germline V gene. CDR3 DNA sequence: TGTGCCAGCAGTGAATCGGGTGTGGAAGGAAACACCATATATTTT. Its translation is CASSESGVEGNTIYF.

In its sample, this clonotype was seen a few times. The chain employs TRBV20-1 and TRBJ2-5; D is undetermined. Trimming removed 0 bases at V and 5 bases at J, with 13 bases between. This CDR3 has 14 residues. Germline CDR1 and CDR2: DFQATT and SNEGSKA (reference sequence). The CDR3 sequence is CSAREKNYEETQYF. The DNA of the CDR3 is TGCAGTGCTAGAGAAAAAAACTATGAGGAGACCCAGTACTTC.

The J gene is TRBJ2-2, the V gene TRBV10-3; 11 nucleotides align to TRBD1. The CDR3 extends over 15 amino acids. Trimming took 6 bases from V and 8 from J; bases not matched to a gene: 8. The V gene's germline CDR1 is ENHRY and CDR2 SYGVKD. DNA for the CDR3: TGTGCCATCAGGGGACAGGGGGATTCCCAAGGGGAGCTGTTTTTT. Protein sequence: CAIRGQGDSQGELFF.

This chain links TRBV15 with TRBJ1-4; 7 bases fit TRBD1. This CDR3 comprises 19 residues. J gave up 2 bases and V 0 bases, and 12 bases lay outside the gene matches. Germline V gives CDR1 LNHNV, CDR2 YYDKDF (reference sequence). The CDR3 protein is CATSRDIPFATGTNEKLFF. In DNA form, the CDR3 reads TGTGCCACCAGCAGAGATATTCCGTTTGCGACAGGGACTAATGAAAAACTGTTTTTT.

The V call is TRBV28, the J call TRBJ2-3; D perhaps matches TRBD2 (6 bases). CDR1 is MDHEN, CDR2 SYDVKM, per germline. V lost 5 bases, J lost 4 bases, and 19 bases lay in between. The CDR3 contains 16 residues. DNA for the CDR3: TGTGCCAGCAGTATCGGGACTCTTAATATCGCAGATACGCAGTATTTT. It yields the protein CASSIGTLNIADTQYF.

This clonotype occurred a few times. The chain joins TRBV5-1 to TRBJ2-2; TRBD1 is a possible D gene (6 bases). CDR3 length: 14 amino acids. Per germline, CDR1 SGHRS and CDR2 YFSETQ. Trimming shortened V by 4 bases and J by 3 bases, and 10 bases separated the two germline ends. Here the CDR3 reads CASSRGSDTGELFF. The CDR3 nucleotides read TGCGCCAGCAGCAGGGGGAGCGACACCGGGGAGCTGTTTTTT.

The rearrangement uses TRBV5-5 and TRBJ2-2; 10 positions match TRBD1. V was clipped by 5 bases and J by 6 bases; unmatched bases: 10. Germline loops: CDR1 SGHKS, CDR2 YYEKEE (reference sequence). The CDR3 sequence is 16 residues long. The CDR3 here is CASREEGQGGPGELFF. The DNA for the CDR3 is TGTGCCAGCAGAGAAGAAGGACAGGGGGGCCCCGGGGAGCTGTTTTTT.

V usage is TRBV5-1 and J usage is TRBJ2-5, with D uncertain. Germline loops: CDR1 SGHRS, CDR2 YFSETQ. V lost 3 bases and J lost 4, with 10 bases in between. This CDR3 region has 13 residues. The CDR3 bases are TGCGCCAGCAGCTCCCCAATGTTAGAGACCCAGTACTTC. Amino acids: CASSSPMLETQYF.

This clonotype was picked up a small number of times. One end of the junction does not line up with germline, which may come from a read error. V gene TRBV30 combines with J gene TRBJ2-6; tentative D call: TRBD1 (5 bases). Germline V gives CDR1 GTSNPN, CDR2 SVGIG (reference sequence). This CDR3 contains 13 residues. DNA of the CDR3: TGTGCTTGGGCCAGAACTGGGGCCGACGTCCTGACTTTC. Encoded protein: CAWARTGADVLTF. The full variable domain, completed using reference TRBV30 and TRBJ2-6, is SQTIHQWPATLVQPVGSPLSLECTVEGTSNPNLYWYRQAAGRGLQLLFYSVGIGQISSEVPQNLSASRPQDRQFILSSKKLLLSDSGFYLCAWARTGADVLTFGAGSRLTVL.

DNA of the CDR3: TGTGCCAGCAGCCCTGGACGGAGCAATCAGCCCCAGCATTTT. This sequence encodes CASSPGRSNQPQHF. The J gene is TRBJ1-5, the V gene TRBV12-3 or TRBV12-4, with D uncertain. Trimming stripped 6 bases from V and 1 base from J, with 10 bases between. This CDR3 contains 14 residues.

This clonotype occurred many times. This chain joins TRBV4-3 and TRBJ2-7; 7 positions match TRBD1. The J segment lost 1 base and the V segment lost 0 bases, leaving 3 bases of the junction unmatched. CDR3 size: 15 residues. Germline V gene sequence: CDR1 LGHNA, CDR2 YSLEER. The CDR3 region is CASSQDGRGSYEQYF. DNA for the CDR3: TGCGCCAGCAGCCAAGATGGCAGGGGGTCCTACGAGCAGTACTTC.

This clonotype was observed a handful of times. The chain links TRBV11-2 to TRBJ2-3, with 10 bases matching TRBD2. V was clipped by 2 bases and J by 2 bases; unmatched bases: 4. Germline CDR1 is SGHAT and CDR2 is FQNNGV. The CDR3 runs 16 residues. In DNA, the CDR3 is TGTGCCAGCAGCTTATTGCTAGCGGGAGCCACAGATACGCAGTATTTT. Amino acids: CASSLLLAGATDTQYF.

This clonotype was detected only a few times. The chain carries TRBV20-1 and TRBJ1-5, with TRBD1 matching over 7 bases. Germline loops: CDR1 DFQATT, CDR2 SNEGSKA (reference sequence). J lost 3 bases, V lost 3 bases, and 2 bases had no gene match. CDR3 length: 13 residues. The CDR3 DNA reads as TGCAGTGCTAGGACAGGGAACAATCAGCCCCAGCATTTT. As protein: CSARTGNNQPQHF.

The V gene is TRBV21-1, the J gene TRBJ2-4. TRBV21-1 is termed a pseudogene. There are 13 residues in the CDR3. CDR3 sequence: CASRRQAKNIQYF. The CDR3 DNA reads TGTGCCAGCAGAAGGCAGGCCAAAAACATTCAGTACTTC.

Details on this clonotype: One junction end disagrees with the germline gene, perhaps due to a read error. The chain combines TRBV5-1 with TRBJ1-5; 9 bases match TRBD1. This CDR3 spans 14 amino acids. CDR1 and CDR2 from the germline V gene are SGHRS and YFSETQ. CDR3 sequence (DNA): TGTGCCAGCAGTCCTGGGACAGGGAACCAGCCCCAGCATTTT. It translates to CASSPGTGNQPQHF.

This chain connects TRBV20-1 to TRBJ1-2; 9 nucleotides agree with TRBD1. This CDR3 has 14 residues. J was trimmed by 4 bases and V by 7 bases; bases with no gene match: 10. Germline V CDR1 and CDR2: DFQATT, SNEGSKA (reference sequence). CDR3 sequence: CSVPGQGRTYGYTF. The CDR3 nucleotides read TGCAGTGTTCCGGGACAGGGAAGAACCTATGGCTACACCTTC.

The V gene is TRBV5-1, the J gene TRBJ1-2; TRBD1 might be the D (6 bases). The germline V gene has CDR1 SGHRS and CDR2 YFSETQ. The CDR3 sequence is 14 residues long. V gave up 5 bases and J gave up 3 bases, with 14 bases separating them. The CDR3 loop reads CASRSTGPDYGYTF. CDR3 DNA: TGCGCCAGCAGGAGCACAGGGCCTGACTATGGCTACACCTTC.

This clonotype showed up just a few times. The chain recombines TRBV10-3 with TRBJ2-5; possible D gene TRBD2, 5 bases. CDR3 length: 14 amino acids. Trimming stripped 6 bases from V and 3 bases from J, with 14 bases between. Germline CDR1 reads ENHRY; CDR2 reads SYGVKD. The CDR3 DNA follows: TGTGCCATCAGCCAAGGACTGACTGAAGAGACCCAGTACTTC. Translation: CAISQGLTEETQYF.

This clonotype was detected only a few times. This chain uses TRBV13 with TRBJ2-3; 12 bases align to TRBD2. The CDR3 length is 18 residues. CDR1 is PRHDT, CDR2 FYEKMQ, per germline (reference sequence). The V segment lost 5 bases and the J segment 4 bases; nucleotides outside the gene matches: 13. The CDR3 nucleotides read TGTGCCAGCAGCGAAGAGGGGCTAGCGGGGGGGATCGCAGATACGCAGTATTTT. Translation gives CASSEEGLAGGIADTQYF.

The table lists this clonotype with a few counts. This chain joins TRBV14 and TRBJ2-7; D may be TRBD2 (6 bases). CDR1 and CDR2 from the germline V gene are SGHDN and FVKESK. The CDR3 is 18 amino acids. V lost 2 bases to trimming and J lost 2 bases, with 22 bases between them. Here the CDR3 DNA reads TGTGCCAGCAGCCAAAGACTCCCAAGGGCTAGCGAGACCTACGAGCAGTACTTC. Translating it yields CASSQRLPRASETYEQYF.

The CDR3 sequence is CASSLAPGGGLMTGELFF. Written as DNA, the CDR3 is TGTGCCAGCAGCTTAGCGCCGGGGGGAGGGTTAATGACCGGGGAGCTGTTTTTT. The chain is built from TRBV7-2 and TRBJ2-2; 7 bases align to TRBD2. The V gene end was trimmed by 0 bases and the J gene end by 5 bases; junction bases not matched to a gene: 12. Looked up from germline, CDR1 is SGHTA and CDR2 is FQGNSA. The CDR3 runs to 18 residues.